The present TCR beta chain was sequenced within a study of T cell responses to AZD1222 COVID-19 vaccine. This table comes from immunoSEQ multiplex PCR, and its TCRdb copy is limited to in-frame clones, with some not included. The table includes under 200,000 clones, approximately 94% detected once. This clone was seen a handful of times. Antigen specificity is unknown. Study results and caveats: Epitopes outside B.1.351 and B.1.1.7 mutated regions reportedly drew nearly half of spike TCRs.

This material consisted of peripheral blood, taken 28 days after the second dose of the MenACWY control vaccine. This clonotype originated in an adult who received the MenACWY meningococcal vaccine as a control.

CDR3 amino acids: CASSGSGGAYEQYF. In DNA form, the CDR3 reads TGTGCCAGCAGCGGTAGTGGGGGAGCTTACGAGCAGTACTTC. V usage is TRBV9 and J usage is TRBJ2-7, with D possibly being TRBD1 or TRBD2 (5 bases each). CDR3 size: 14 residues. The V gene lost 3 bases and the J gene lost 4 bases, with 14 bases spanning the gap. The germline V gene has CDR1 SGDLS and CDR2 YYNGEE.